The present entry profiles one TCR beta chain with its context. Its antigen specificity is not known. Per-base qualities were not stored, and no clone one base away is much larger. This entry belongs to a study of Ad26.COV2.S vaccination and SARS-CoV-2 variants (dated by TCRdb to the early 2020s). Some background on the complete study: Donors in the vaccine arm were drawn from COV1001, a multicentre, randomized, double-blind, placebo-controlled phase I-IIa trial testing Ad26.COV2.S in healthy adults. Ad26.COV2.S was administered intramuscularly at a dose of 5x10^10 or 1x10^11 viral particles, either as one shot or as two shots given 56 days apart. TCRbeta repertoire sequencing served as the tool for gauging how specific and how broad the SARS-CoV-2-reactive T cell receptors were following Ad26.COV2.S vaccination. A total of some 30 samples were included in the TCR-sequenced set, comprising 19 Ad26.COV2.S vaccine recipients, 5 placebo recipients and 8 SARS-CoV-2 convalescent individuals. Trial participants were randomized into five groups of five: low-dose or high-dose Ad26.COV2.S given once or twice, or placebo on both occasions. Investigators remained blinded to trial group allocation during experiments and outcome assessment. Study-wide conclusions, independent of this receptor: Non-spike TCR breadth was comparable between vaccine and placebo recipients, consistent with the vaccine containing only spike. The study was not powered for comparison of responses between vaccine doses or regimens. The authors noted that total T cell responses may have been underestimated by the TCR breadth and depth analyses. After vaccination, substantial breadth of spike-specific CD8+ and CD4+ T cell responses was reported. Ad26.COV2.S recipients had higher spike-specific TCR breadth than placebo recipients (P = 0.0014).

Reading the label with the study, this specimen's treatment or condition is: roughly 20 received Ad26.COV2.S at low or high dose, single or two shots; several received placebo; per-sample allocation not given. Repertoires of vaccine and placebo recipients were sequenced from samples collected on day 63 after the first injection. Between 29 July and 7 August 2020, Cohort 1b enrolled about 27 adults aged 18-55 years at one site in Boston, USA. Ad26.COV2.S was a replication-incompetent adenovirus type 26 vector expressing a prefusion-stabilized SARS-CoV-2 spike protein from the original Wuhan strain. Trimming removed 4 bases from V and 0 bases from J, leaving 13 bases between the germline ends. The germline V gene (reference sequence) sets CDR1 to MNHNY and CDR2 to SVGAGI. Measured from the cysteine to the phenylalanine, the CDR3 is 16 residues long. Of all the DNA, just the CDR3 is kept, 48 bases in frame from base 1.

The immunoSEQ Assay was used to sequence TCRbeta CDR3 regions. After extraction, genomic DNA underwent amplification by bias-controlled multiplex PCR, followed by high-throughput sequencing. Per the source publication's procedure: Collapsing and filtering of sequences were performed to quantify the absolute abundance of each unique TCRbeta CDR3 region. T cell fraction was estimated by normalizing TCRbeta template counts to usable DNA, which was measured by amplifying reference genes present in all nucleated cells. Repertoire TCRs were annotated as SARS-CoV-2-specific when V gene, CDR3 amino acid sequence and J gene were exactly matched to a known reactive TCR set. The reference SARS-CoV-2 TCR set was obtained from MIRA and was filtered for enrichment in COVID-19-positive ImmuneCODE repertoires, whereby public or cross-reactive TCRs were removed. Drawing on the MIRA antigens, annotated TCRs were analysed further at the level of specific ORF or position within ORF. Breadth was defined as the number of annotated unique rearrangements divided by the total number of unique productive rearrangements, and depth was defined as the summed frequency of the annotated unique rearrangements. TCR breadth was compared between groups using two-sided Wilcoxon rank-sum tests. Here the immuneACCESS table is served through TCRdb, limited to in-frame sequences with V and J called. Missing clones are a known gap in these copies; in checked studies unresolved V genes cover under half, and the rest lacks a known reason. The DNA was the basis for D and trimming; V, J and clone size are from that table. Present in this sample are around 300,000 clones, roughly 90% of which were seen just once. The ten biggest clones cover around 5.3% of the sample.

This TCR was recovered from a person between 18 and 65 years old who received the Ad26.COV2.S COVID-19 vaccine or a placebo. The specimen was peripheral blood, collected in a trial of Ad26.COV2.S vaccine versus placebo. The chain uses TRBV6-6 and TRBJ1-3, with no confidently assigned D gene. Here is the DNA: TGTGCCAGCAGTTCCCTTGGCCTTAACTCTGGAAACACCATATATTTT. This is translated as CASSSLGLNSGNTIYF.